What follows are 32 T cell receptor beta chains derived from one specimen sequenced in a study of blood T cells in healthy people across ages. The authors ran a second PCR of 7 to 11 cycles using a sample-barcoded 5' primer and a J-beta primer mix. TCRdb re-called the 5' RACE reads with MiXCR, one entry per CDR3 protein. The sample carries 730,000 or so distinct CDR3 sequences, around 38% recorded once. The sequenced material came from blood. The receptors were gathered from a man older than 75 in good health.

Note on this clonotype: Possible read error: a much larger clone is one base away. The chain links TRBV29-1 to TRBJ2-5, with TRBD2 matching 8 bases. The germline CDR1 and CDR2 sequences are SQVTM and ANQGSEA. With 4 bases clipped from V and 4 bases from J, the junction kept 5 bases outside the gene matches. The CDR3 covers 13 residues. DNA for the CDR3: TGCAGCGTTGGCGGGAGGAAAGGAGAGACCCAGTACTTC. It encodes CSVGGRKGETQYF.

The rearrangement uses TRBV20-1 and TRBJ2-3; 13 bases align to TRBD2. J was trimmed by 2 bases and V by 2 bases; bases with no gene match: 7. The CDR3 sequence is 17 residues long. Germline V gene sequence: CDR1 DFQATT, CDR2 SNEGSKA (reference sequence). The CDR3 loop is CSARKLAGGRFTDTQYF. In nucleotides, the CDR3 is TGCAGTGCTAGAAAACTAGCGGGGGGGCGATTCACAGATACGCAGTATTTT.

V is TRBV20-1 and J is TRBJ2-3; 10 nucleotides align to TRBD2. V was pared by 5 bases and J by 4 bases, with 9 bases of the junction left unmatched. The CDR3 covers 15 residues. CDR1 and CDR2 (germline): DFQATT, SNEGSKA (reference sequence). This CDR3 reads CSAENRLAGADTQYF. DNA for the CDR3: TGCAGTGCTGAAAACCGGCTAGCGGGAGCAGATACGCAGTATTTT.

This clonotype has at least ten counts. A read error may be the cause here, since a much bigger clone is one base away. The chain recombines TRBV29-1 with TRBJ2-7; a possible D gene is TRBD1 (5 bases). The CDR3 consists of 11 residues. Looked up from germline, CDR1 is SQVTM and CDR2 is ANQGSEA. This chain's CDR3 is CSGEKGLEQYF. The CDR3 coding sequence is TGCAGCGGTGAAAAGGGGCTCGAGCAGTACTTC.

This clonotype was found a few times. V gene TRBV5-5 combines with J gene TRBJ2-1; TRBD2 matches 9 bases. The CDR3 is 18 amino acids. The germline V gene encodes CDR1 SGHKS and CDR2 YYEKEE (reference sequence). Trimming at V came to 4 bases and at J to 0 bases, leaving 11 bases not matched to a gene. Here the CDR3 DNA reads TGTGCCAGCAGCCCCACGGCTAGCGGGGCGAGCTCCTACAATGAGCAGTTCTTC. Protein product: CASSPTASGASSYNEQFF.

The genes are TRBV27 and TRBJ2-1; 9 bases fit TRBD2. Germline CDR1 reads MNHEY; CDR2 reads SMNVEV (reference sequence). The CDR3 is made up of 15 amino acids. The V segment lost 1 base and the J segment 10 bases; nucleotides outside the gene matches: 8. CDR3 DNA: TGTGCCAGCAGTTTATGGGGGCTAGCGGGATCGGAGCAGTTCTTC. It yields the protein CASSLWGLAGSEQFF.

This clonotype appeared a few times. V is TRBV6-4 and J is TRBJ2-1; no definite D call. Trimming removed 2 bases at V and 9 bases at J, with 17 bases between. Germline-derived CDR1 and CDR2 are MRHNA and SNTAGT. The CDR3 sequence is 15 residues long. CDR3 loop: CASSDPLLGGGEQFF. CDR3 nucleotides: TGTGCCAGCAGTGACCCTTTGCTAGGTGGCGGTGAGCAGTTCTTC.

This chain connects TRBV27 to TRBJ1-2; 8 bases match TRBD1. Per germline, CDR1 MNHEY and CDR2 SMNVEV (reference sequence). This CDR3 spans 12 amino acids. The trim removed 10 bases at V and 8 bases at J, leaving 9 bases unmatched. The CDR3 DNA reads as TGTGCCACCACAGGGGGATCGAAAGGCTACACCTTC. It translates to CATTGGSKGYTF.

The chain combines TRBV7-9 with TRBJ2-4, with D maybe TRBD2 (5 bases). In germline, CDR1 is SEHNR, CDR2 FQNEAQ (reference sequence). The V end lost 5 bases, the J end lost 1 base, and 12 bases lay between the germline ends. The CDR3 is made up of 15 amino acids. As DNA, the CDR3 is TGTGCCAGCAGCCTTTTGGGGAGCGCCAAAAACATTCAGTACTTC. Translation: CASSLLGSAKNIQYF.

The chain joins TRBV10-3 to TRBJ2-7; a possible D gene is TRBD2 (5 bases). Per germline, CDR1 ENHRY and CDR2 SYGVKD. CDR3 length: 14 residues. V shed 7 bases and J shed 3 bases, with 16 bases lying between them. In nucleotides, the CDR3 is TGTGCCATCAAACCGCGGGTAAACGACTACGAGCAGTACTTC. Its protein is CAIKPRVNDYEQYF.

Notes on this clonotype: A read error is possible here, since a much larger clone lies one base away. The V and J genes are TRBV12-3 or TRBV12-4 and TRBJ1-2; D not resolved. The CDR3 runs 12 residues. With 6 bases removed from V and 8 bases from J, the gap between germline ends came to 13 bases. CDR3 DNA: TGTGCCAGCAGCAGCCGAACGAGCGGCTACACCTTC. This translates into CASSSRTSGYTF.

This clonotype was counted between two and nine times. The CDR3 DNA reads as TGTGCCAGCAGTTTCGACTACAAAGTGGCCCAGTACTTC. Translated: CASSFDYKVAQYF. The rearrangement uses TRBV28 and TRBJ2-5; TRBD2 is a possible D gene (5 bases). Per the germline V gene, CDR1 is MDHEN and CDR2 is SYDVKM. V lost 3 bases, J lost 9 bases, and 14 bases lay in between. The CDR3 is 13 amino acids. Combining the CDR3 with reference TRBV28 and TRBJ2-5 gives the whole variable domain DVKVTQSSRYLVKRTGEKVFLECVQDMDHENMFWYRQDPGLGLRLIYFSYDVKMKEKGDIPEGYSVSREKKERFSLILESASTNQTSMYLCASSFDYKVAQYFGPGTRLLVL.

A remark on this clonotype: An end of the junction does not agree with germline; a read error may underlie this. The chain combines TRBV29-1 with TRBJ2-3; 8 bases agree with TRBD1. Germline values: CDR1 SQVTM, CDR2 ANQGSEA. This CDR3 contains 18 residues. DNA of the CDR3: TGCAGCGTTCATCAGATCATGACAGGGGATAACCCCACAGATACGCGGTATTTT. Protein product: CSVHQIMTGDNPTDTRYF.

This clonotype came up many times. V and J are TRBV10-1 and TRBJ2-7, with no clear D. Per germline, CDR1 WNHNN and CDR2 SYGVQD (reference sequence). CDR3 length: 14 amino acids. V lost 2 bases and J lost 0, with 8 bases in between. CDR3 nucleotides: TGCGCCAGCAGTGAGGATACAAGCTCCTACGAGCAGTACTTC. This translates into CASSEDTSSYEQYF.

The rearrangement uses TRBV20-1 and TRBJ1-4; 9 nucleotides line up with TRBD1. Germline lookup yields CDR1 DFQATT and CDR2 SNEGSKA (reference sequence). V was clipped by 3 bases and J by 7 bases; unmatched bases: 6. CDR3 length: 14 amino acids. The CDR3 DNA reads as TGCAGTGCTAGGACCGGGACAGGGAGTGAAAAACTGTTTTTT. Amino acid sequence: CSARTGTGSEKLFF.

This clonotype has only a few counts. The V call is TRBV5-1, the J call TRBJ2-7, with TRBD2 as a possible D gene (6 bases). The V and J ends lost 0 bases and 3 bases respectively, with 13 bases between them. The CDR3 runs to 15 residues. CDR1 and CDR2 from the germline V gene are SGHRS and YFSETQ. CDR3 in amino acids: CASSLGGDSFYEQYF. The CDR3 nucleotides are TGCGCCAGCAGCTTGGGTGGGGACTCGTTCTACGAGCAGTACTTC.

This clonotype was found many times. The CDR3, as DNA: TGTGCCAGCAGTTACTCGGAGGCAGTTACCTACGAGCAGTACTTC. Protein: CASSYSEAVTYEQYF. The genes are TRBV6-2 or TRBV6-3 and TRBJ2-7; perhaps TRBD2 as D (5 bases). The CDR3 contains 15 residues. Trimming removed 0 bases from V and 2 bases from J, with 11 bases in between. Germline V gene lookup returns CDR1 MNHEY and CDR2 SVGEGT.

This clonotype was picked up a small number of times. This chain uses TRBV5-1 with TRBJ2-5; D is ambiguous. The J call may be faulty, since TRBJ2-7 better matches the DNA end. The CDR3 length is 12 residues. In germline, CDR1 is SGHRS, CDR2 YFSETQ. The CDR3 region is CASSMDLYEQYF. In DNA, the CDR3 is TGCGCCAGCAGCATGGACCTCTACGAGCAGTACTTC.

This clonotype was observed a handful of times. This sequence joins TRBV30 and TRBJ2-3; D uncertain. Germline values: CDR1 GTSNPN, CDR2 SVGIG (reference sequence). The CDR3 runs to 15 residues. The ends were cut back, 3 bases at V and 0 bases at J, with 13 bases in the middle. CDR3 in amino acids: CAWRIPQSSTDTQYF. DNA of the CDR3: TGTGCCTGGAGAATTCCCCAATCTAGCACAGATACGCAGTATTTT.

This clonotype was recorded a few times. For the CDR3, the DNA is TGCAGTGCTAGAGGGGGTAGCGGGGGCTACGAGCAGTACTTC. Protein product: CSARGGSGGYEQYF. The chain has TRBV20-1 and TRBJ2-7; 9 nucleotides align to TRBD2. The germline V gene encodes CDR1 DFQATT and CDR2 SNEGSKA (reference sequence). CDR3 length: 14 residues. Trimming cost V 1 base and J 3 bases; bases outside gene matches: 4.

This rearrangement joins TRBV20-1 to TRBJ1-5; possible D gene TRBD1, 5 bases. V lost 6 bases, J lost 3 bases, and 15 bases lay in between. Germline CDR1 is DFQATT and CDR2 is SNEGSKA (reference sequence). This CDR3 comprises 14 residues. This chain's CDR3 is CSASHRDPNQPQHF. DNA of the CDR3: TGCAGTGCGTCACATCGGGACCCCAATCAGCCCCAGCATTTT.

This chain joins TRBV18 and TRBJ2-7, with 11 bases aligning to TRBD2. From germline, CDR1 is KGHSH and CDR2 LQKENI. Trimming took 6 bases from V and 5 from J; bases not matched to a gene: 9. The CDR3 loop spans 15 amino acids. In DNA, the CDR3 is TGTGCCAGCTCTCGTAGCGGGAGGGCTGTCAACGAGCAGTACTTC. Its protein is CASSRSGRAVNEQYF.

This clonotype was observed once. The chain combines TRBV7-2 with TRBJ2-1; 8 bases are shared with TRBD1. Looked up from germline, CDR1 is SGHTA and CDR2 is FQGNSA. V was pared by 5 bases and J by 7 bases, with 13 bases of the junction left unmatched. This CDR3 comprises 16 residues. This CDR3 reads CASSKPGQVFWNEQFF. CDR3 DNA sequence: TGTGCCAGCAGCAAACCGGGACAGGTTTTCTGGAATGAGCAGTTCTTC. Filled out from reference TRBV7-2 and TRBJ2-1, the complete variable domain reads GAGVSQSPSNKVTEKGKDVELRCDPISGHTALYWYRQSLGQGLEFLIYFQGNSAPDKSGLPSDRFSAERTGGSVSTLTIQRTQQEDSAVYLCASSKPGQVFWNEQFFGPGTRLTVL.

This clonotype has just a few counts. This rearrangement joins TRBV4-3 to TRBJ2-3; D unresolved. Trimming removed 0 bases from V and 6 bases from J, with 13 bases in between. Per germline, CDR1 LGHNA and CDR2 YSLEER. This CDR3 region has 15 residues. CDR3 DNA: TGCGCCAGCAGCCAAGAATGGGGATCGGTGGATACGCAGTATTTT. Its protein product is CASSQEWGSVDTQYF.

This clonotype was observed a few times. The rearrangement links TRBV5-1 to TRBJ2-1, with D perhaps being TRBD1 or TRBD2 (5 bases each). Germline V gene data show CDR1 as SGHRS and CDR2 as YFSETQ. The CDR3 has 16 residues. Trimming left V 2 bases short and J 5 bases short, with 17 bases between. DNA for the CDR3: TGCGCCAGCAGCTTTGTGGGGACCCAGGTAGACAATGAGCAGTTCTTC. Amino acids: CASSFVGTQVDNEQFF.

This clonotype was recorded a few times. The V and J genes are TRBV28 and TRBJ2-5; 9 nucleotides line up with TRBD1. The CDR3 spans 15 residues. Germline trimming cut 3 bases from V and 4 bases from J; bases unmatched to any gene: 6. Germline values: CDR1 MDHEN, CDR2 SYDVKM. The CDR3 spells CASSLLTGGVETQYF. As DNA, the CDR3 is TGTGCCAGCAGTTTGCTTACAGGGGGCGTAGAGACCCAGTACTTC.

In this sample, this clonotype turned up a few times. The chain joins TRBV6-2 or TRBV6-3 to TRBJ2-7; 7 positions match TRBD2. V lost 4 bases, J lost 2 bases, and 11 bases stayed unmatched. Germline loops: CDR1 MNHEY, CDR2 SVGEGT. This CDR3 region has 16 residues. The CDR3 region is CASSSTSQRGTYEQYF. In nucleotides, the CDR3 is TGTGCCAGCAGTTCTACAAGCCAGCGGGGTACCTACGAGCAGTACTTC.

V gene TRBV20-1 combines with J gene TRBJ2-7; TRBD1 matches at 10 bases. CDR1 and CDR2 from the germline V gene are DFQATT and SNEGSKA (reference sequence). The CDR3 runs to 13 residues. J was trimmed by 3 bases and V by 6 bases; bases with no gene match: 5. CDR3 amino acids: CSAPGTGVYEQYF. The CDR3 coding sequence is TGCAGTGCCCCGGGGACAGGGGTCTACGAGCAGTACTTC.

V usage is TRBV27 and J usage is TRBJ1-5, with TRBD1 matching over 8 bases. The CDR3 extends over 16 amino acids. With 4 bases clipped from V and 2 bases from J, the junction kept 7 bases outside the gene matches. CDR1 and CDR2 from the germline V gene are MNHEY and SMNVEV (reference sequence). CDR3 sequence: CASSWSGGAGNQPQHF. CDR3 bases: TGTGCCAGCAGTTGGTCAGGGGGCGCAGGCAATCAGCCCCAGCATTTT.

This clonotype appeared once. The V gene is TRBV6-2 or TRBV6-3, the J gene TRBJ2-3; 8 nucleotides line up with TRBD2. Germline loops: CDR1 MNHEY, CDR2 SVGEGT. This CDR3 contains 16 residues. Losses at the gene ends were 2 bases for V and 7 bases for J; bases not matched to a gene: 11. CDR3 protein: CASSYTGGGRRYTQYF. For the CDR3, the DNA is TGTGCCAGCAGTTACACAGGCGGGGGGCGGAGGTATACGCAGTATTTT.

CDR3 bases: TGTGCCAGCAGTCCGAAAGCGGGGGATCAAGAGACCCAGTACTTC. It yields the protein CASSPKAGDQETQYF. The chain links TRBV27 to TRBJ2-4; 8 nucleotides match TRBD2. TRBJ2-5 explains the end of the DNA better; the J call may be wrong. The CDR3 runs 15 residues. CDR1 is MNHEY and CDR2 is SMNVEV in the germline V gene (reference sequence).

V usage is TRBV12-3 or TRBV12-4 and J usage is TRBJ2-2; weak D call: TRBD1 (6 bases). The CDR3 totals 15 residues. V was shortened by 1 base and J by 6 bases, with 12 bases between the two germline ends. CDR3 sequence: CASSLVLQGPGELFF. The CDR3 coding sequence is TGTGCCAGCAGTTTAGTTTTACAGGGTCCCGGGGAGCTGTTTTTT.